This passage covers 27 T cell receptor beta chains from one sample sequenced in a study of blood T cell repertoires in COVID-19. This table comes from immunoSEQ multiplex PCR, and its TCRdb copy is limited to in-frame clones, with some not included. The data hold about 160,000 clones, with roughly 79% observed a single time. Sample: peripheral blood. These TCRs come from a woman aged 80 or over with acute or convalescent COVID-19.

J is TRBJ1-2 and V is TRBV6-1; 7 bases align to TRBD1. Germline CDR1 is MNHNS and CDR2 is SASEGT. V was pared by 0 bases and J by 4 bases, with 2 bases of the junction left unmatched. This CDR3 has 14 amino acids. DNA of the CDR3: TGTGCCAGCAGTGAAGCCAGGGGGAGCTATGGCTACACCTTC. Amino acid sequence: CASSEARGSYGYTF.

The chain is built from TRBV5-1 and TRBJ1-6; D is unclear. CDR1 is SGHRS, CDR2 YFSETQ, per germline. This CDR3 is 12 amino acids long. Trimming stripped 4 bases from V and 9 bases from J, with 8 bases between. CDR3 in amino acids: CASSPGTSPLHF. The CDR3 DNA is TGCGCCAGCAGCCCCGGTACTTCACCCCTCCACTTT. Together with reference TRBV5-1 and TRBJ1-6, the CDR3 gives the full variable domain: KAGVTQTPRYLIKTRGQQVTLSCSPISGHRSVSWYQQTPGQGLQFLFEYFSETQRNKGNFPGRFSGRQFSNSRSEMNVSTLELGDSALYLCASSPGTSPLHFGNGTRLTVT.

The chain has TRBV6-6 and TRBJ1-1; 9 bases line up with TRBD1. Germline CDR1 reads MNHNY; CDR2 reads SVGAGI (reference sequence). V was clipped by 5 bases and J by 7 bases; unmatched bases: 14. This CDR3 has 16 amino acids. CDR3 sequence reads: CASSRRDRVRENEAFF. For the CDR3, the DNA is TGTGCCAGCAGTCGACGGGACAGGGTTAGAGAAAATGAAGCTTTCTTT.

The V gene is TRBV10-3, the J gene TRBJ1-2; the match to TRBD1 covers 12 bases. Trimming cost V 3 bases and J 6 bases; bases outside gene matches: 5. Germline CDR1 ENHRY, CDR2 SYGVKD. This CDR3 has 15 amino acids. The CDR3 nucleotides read TGTGCCATCAGTGACCGGGACAGGGGGCGGAATGGCTACACCTTC. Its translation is CAISDRDRGRNGYTF.

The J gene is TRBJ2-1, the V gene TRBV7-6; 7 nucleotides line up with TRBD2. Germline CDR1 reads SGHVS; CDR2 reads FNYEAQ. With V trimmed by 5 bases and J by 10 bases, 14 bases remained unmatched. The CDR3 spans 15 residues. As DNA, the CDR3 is TGTGCCAGCAGCGATGGTCCCGGGACTACCTCAGAGCAGTTCTTC. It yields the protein CASSDGPGTTSEQFF.

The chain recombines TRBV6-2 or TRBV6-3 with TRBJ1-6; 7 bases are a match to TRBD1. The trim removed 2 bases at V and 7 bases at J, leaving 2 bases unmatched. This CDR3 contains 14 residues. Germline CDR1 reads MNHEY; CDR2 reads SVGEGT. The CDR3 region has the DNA TGTGCCAGCAGTTACGGGACAGAAAATTCACCCCTCCACTTT. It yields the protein CASSYGTENSPLHF.

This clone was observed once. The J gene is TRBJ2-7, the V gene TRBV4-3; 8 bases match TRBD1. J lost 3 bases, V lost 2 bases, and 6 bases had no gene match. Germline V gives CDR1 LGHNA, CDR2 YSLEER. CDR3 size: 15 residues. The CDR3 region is CASSQSGTGLYEQYF. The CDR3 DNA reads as TGCGCCAGCAGCCAATCCGGGACAGGACTCTACGAGCAGTACTTC.

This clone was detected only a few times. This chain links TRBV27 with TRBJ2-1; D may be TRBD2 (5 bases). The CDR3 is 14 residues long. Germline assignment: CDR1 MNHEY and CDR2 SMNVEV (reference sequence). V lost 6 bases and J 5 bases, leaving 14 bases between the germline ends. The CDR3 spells CASSPAEIDNEQFF. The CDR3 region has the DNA TGTGCCAGCAGCCCAGCGGAAATCGACAATGAGCAGTTCTTC.

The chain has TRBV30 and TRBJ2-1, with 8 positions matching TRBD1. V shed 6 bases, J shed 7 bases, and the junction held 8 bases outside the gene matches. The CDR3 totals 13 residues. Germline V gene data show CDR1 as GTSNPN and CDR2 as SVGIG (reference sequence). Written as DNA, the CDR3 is TGTGCCTGTTCAGGGGGCGCGTGGAATGAGCAGTTCTTC. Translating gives CACSGGAWNEQFF.

The CDR3 DNA follows: TGTGCCAGCAGCTTAAAACAGGGGACCTCCTATGGCTACACCTTC. As protein: CASSLKQGTSYGYTF. This rearrangement joins TRBV5-4 to TRBJ1-2, with 7 positions matching TRBD1. Germline trimming cut 2 bases from V and 4 bases from J; bases unmatched to any gene: 8. The CDR3 contains 15 residues. In germline, CDR1 is SGHNT, CDR2 YYREEE (reference sequence).

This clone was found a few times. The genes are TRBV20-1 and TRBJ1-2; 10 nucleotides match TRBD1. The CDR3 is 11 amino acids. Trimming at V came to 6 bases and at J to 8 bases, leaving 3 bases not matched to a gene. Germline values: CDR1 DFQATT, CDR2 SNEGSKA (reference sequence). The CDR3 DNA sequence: TGCAGTGCGACAGGGGGCGGCGGCTACACCTTC. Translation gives CSATGGGGYTF.

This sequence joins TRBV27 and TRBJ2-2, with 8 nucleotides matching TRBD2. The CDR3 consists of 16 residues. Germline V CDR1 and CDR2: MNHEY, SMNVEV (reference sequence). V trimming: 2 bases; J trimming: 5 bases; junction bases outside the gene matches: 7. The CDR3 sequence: CASSLGSGRGTGELFF. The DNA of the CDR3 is TGTGCCAGCAGTTTAGGCAGCGGGAGAGGTACCGGGGAGCTGTTTTTT.

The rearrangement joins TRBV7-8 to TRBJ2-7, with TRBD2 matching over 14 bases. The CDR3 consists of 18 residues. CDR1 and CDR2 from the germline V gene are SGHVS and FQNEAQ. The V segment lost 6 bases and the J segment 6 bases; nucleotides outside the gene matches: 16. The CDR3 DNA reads TGTGCCAGCAGACGCACCGGGACTAGCGGGAGAGGGTTCTTCGAGCAGTACTTC. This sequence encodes CASRRTGTSGRGFFEQYF.

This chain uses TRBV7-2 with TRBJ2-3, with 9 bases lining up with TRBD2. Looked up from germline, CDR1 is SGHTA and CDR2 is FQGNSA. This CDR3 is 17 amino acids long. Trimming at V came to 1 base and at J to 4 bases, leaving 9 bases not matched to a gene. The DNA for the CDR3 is TGTGCCAGCAGCTTAGGGGTTAGCGGGAGTAGGTCAGATACGCAGTATTTT. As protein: CASSLGVSGSRSDTQYF.

CDR3: CASSPGQEAEAFF. The DNA of the CDR3 is TGTGCCAGCAGCCCGGGACAGGAGGCTGAAGCTTTCTTT. The rearrangement uses TRBV3-1 (or the pseudogene TRBV3-2) and TRBJ1-1; 8 bases are a match to TRBD1. The CDR3 is 13 amino acids. The germline V gene has CDR1 LGHDT and CDR2 YNNKEL (reference sequence). V lost 4 bases and J lost 6; bases outside the gene matches: 4.

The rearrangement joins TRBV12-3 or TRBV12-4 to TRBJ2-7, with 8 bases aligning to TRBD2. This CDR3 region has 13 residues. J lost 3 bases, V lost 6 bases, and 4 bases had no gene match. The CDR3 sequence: CASSQGTSYEQYF. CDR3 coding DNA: TGTGCCAGCAGCCAAGGGACTAGCTACGAGCAGTACTTC.

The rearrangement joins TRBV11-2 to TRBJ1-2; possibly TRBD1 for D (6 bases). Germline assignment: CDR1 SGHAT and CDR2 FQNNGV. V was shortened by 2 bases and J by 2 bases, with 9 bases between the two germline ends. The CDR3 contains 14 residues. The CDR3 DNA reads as TGTGCCAGCAGCTTACCAGGGGCCAACTATGGCTACACCTTC. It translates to CASSLPGANYGYTF.

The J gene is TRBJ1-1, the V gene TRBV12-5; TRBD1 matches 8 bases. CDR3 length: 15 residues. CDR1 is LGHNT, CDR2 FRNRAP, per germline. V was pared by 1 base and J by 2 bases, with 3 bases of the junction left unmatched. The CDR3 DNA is TGTGCTAGTGGTTTGGACAGGGGGGGAAACACTGAAGCTTTCTTT. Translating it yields CASGLDRGGNTEAFF.

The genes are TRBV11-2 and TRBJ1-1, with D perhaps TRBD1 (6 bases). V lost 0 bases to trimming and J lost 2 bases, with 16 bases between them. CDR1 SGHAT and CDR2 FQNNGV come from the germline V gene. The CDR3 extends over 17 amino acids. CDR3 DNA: TGTGCCAGCAGCTTAGATGGAGGGGGGGGCAGAAACACTGAAGCTTTCTTT. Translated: CASSLDGGGGRNTEAFF.

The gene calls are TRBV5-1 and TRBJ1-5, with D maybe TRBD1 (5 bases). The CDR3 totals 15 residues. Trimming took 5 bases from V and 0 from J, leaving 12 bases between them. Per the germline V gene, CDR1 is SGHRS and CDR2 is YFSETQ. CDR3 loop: CASREGPVSNQPQHF. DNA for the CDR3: TGCGCCAGCAGGGAGGGACCGGTTAGCAATCAGCCCCAGCATTTT. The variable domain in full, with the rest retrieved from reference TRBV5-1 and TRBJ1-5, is KAGVTQTPRYLIKTRGQQVTLSCSPISGHRSVSWYQQTPGQGLQFLFEYFSETQRNKGNFPGRFSGRQFSNSRSEMNVSTLELGDSALYLCASREGPVSNQPQHFGDGTRLSIL.

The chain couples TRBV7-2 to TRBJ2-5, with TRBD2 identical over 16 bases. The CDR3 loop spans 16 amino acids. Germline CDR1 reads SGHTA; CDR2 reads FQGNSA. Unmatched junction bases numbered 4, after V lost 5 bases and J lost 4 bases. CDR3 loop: CASSPGTSGRVETQYF. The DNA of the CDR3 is TGTGCCAGCAGCCCTGGGACTAGCGGGAGGGTAGAGACCCAGTACTTC.

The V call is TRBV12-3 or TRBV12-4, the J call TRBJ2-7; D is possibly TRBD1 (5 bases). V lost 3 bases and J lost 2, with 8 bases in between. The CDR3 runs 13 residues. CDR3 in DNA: TGTGCCAGCAGTTTGCAGGGCCCCTACGAGCAGTACTTC. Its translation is CASSLQGPYEQYF.

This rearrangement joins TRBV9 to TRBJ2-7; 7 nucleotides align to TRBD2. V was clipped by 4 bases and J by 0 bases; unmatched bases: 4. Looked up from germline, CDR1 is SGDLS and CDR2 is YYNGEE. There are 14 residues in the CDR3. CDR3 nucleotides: TGTGCCAGCAGCTCCCGGGACTACTCCTACGAGCAGTACTTC. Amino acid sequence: CASSSRDYSYEQYF. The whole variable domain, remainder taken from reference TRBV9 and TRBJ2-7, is DSGVTQTPKHLITATGQRVTLRCSPRSGDLSVYWYQQSLDQGLQFLIQYYNGEERAKGNILERFSAQQFPDLHSELNLSSLELGDSALYFCASSSRDYSYEQYFGPGTRLTVT.

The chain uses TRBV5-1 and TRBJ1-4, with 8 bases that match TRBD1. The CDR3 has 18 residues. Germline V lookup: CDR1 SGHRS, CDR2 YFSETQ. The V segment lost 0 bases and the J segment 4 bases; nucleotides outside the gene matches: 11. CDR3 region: CASSLEVAGTGDNEKLFF. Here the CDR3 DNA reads TGCGCCAGCAGCTTGGAGGTAGCTGGGACAGGCGATAATGAAAAACTGTTTTTT.

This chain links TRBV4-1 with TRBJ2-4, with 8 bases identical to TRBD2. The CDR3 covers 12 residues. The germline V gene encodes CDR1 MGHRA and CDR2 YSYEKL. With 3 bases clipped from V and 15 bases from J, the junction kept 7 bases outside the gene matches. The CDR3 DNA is TGCGCCAGCAGCCAGGTTAGCGGGGCCAGGTACTTC. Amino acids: CASSQVSGARYF.

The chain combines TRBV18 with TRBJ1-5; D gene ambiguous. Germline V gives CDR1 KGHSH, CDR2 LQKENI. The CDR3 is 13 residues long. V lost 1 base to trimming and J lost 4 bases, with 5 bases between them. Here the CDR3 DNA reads TGTGCCAGCTCACCACTTCGGAATCAGCCCCAGCATTTT. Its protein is CASSPLRNQPQHF.

DNA of the CDR3: TGCGCCAGCAGCCTCCGGAGACAGGGAGGAAACACCGGGGAGCTGTTTTTT. Residues: CASSLRRQGGNTGELFF. V and J are TRBV5-1 and TRBJ2-2, with D perhaps TRBD1 (7 bases). This CDR3 comprises 17 residues. The V end was cut by 4 bases, the J end by 2 bases, with 18 bases between. CDR1 is SGHRS and CDR2 is YFSETQ in the germline V gene.